This T cell receptor beta chain originates from a study of Tregs in tolerant kidney transplant recipients. General study findings and limits: Expanding Tregs on activated donor B cells appeared to best identify donor-specific TCRbeta clones. No direct test of biological reproducibility was done here. Findings come from small patient numbers and require larger validation.

This clone is medium-sized in the sample. As yet, its antigen is unknown. Only in-frame clones appear in the TCRdb table, and some are missing; sequencing was by immunoSEQ multiplex PCR. In the table there are about 8,600 clones, roughly half of which are singletons. CDR3 length: 13 amino acids. Germline assignment: CDR1 GTSNPN and CDR2 SVGIG (reference sequence). The J segment lost 3 bases and the V segment lost 7 bases, leaving 5 bases of the junction unmatched. This sequence was found in a human donor in good health. Sample: CD4+ T cells from blood cultured with allogeneic cells. The chain carries TRBV30 and TRBJ2-3; 9 bases line up with TRBD2. The CDR3 sequence: CASSSGITDTQYF. In DNA form, the CDR3 reads TGTGCCTCGTCTAGCGGGATTACAGATACGCAGTATTTT.